A selection of T cell receptor beta chains follows, all from one sample in a study of regulatory T cells in long-lasting Graves disease. TCRdb reprocessed the multiplex PCR reads with MiXCR, giving one entry per CDR3 protein. The sample records about 470,000 distinct CDR3 sequences, around 20% being singletons. The sample here was peripheral blood mononuclear cells (PBMCs), taken when the disease was refractory, from a patient treated with antithyroid drugs. These receptors came from a female donor with Graves disease. CDR3s include the opening cysteine and the closing phenylalanine or tryptophan. A D gene is named only where the DNA matches it firmly. The listing skips clone size in some rows; elsewhere it reads once, few, many or a size class.

>TRBJ2-5|TRBV4-1|.|.
TGCGCCAGCAGCCACGGGACAGTAGGGAGGCAAGAGACCCAGTACTTT
CASSHGTVGRQETQYF
>TRBJ2-3|TRBV10-3|.|TRBD2
TGTGCCATCAGTGAGGGACTAGCGCTGATTCCGGATACGCAGTATTTT
CAISEGLALIPDTQYF
>TRBJ1-1|TRBV6-5|.|.
TGTGCCAGCAGTTACGATTCACAGGGAAGGATAAACACTGAAGCTTTCTTT
CASSYDSQGRINTEAFF
>TRBJ2-7|TRBV6-2/TRBV6-3|many|TRBD1
TGTGCCAGCAGTTACAATTCCGGGACAGGGCTCGAGCAGTACTTC
CASSYNSGTGLEQYF
>TRBJ2-7|TRBV18|.|.
TGTGCCAGCTCACCACCGTTACCAGGGTTCCACGAGCAGTACTTC
CASSPPLPGFHEQYF
>TRBJ2-7|TRBV5-1|many|.
TGCGCCAGCAGCCCCGAGTTGAGGATGGAGAACGAGCAGTACTTC
CASSPELRMENEQYF
>TRBJ2-5|TRBV20-1|many|TRBD2
TGCAGTGCTCCCCAAGGACTAGCGGGAAGAGAGACCCAGTACTTC
CSAPQGLAGRETQYF
>TRBJ2-7|TRBV4-1|.|.
TGCGCCAGCAGCCCGCAGTTGAGCACTACTGGGGGTCCTTTCTACGAGCAGTACTTC
CASSPQLSTTGGPFYEQYF
>TRBJ2-3|TRBV30|.|.
TGTGCCTGGAGTGGGGGGTTGGGGGATACGCAGTATTTT
CAWSGGLGDTQYF
>TRBJ2-3|TRBV25-1|.|.
TGTGCCAGCAGTGCTTGGAATCCCACAGATACGCAGTATTTT
CASSAWNPTDTQYF
>TRBJ1-4|TRBV6-2/TRBV6-3|.|TRBD1
TGTGCCAGCAGTTACGCGCCGGGACAGGGACGGGAAAAACTGTTTTTT
CASSYAPGQGREKLFF
>TRBJ2-1|TRBV2|.|.
TGTGCCAGCAGTGAAACGGGAAGGCAGTTCTTC
CASSETGRQFF